This T cell receptor beta chain was sequenced during a study of technical replicates of blood from a handful of donors. This CDR3 spans 21 amino acids. The germline gives CDR1 MDHEN, CDR2 SYDVKM. V shed 3 bases and J 0 bases; nucleotides not matched to a gene: 11. Using immunoSEQ multiplex PCR, the repertoire was profiled, and TCRdb retains in-frame clones only, with some absent. The sample carries just under 85,000 clones, around nine tenths recorded once. This clone is a singleton in its sample. This sequence was found in a human donor in good health. The chain employs TRBV28 and TRBJ2-1; TRBD2 matches 16 bases. The sample was T cells isolated from PBMCs. The CDR3 sequence is CASSLPPGTSGRDSSYNEQFF. DNA for the CDR3: TGTGCCAGCAGTTTGCCCCCAGGGACTAGCGGGAGGGACAGCTCCTACAATGAGCAGTTCTTC.